Given below is one T cell receptor beta chain in context. Its antigen is undetermined. This entry is derived from a study of cytomegalovirus exposure and HLA in healthy donors. Study outcomes and limitations: High specificity and sensitivity for cytomegalovirus status were reported for the classifier.

This CDR3 contains 16 residues. CDR1 is SGHRS, CDR2 YFSETQ, per germline. V was clipped by 2 bases and J by 2 bases; unmatched bases: 10. 60 Vbeta and 13 Jbeta primers were used in PCR. This table comes from immunoSEQ multiplex PCR, and its TCRdb copy is limited to in-frame clones, with some not included. The sample totals approximately 37,000 clones. The gene calls are TRBV5-1 and TRBJ2-7, with 7 nucleotides matching TRBD1. The sample consisted of PBMCs. The sequence was collected from a human donor in good health. CDR3 in amino acids: CASSLKPGQSAYEQYF. The CDR3 DNA follows: TGCGCCAGCAGCTTAAAGCCGGGACAGAGCGCCTACGAGCAGTACTTC.